This TCR beta chain was identified in a study of T-cell reconstitution after alpha-beta-depleted transplantation in children. Preparing the TCRbeta library involved the use of unique molecular identifiers. Via MiXCR, TCRdb re-called the PCR reads, giving one row per CDR3 protein. The sample has 200,000 to 250,000 distinct CDR3 sequences, roughly a tenth seen once; the top ten hold about 30%. Study-level points and caveats: Surviving recipient T cells and thymic progenitors produced the high day-60 TCRbeta diversity seen in some patients. The authors attributed T-cell counts and diversity one year after transplant mostly to newly produced T cells. Alpha-beta T cells about two months after transplant reportedly derived from several hundred expanded graft clones.

Germline values: CDR1 ENHRY, CDR2 SYGVKD. The CDR3 runs 13 residues. The ends were cut back, 7 bases at V and 0 bases at J, with 9 bases in the middle. This clonotype was seen ten or more times. Its antigen is still unknown. This TCR was sampled from a child in the first two years of life with acute myeloid leukemia, due to receive a stem cell transplant. The chain joins TRBV10-3 to TRBJ1-1; D is ambiguous. The specimen was PBMCs, collected before TCRalphabeta/CD19-depleted stem cell transplant. The CDR3 sequence is CAIKQSLNTEAFF. The DNA of the CDR3 is TGTGCCATCAAGCAATCACTGAACACTGAAGCTTTCTTT.